Shown below are 24 T cell receptor beta chains from a single sample sequenced in a study of blood T cell repertoires in COVID-19 (dated by TCRdb to 2019 to 2021). Receptor amplification or capture employed the immunoSEQ multiplex PCR assay. What TCRdb holds here is the immuneACCESS table cut down to in-frame rearrangements. Part of the clones is not present; checked against another copy, under half of the missing clones reflect an unresolved V gene, and the others are unexplained. Across this sample there are nearly 110,000 clones, with approximately 80% seen only once. More than 5% of the sample is taken by the ten largest. Specimen: peripheral blood. These receptor sequences come from an elderly man with COVID-19, enrolled during active disease.

This chain connects TRBV19 to TRBJ1-5, with 7 bases lining up with TRBD1. CDR1 LNHDA and CDR2 SQIVND come from the germline V gene (reference sequence). V lost 10 bases, J lost 5 bases, and 11 bases stayed unmatched. This CDR3 has 14 residues. Written as DNA, the CDR3 is TGTGCCAATAAAAAGACAGGGAGACATCAGCCCCAGCATTTT. Its protein is CANKKTGRHQPQHF.

The chain has TRBV5-4 and TRBJ2-3; tentative D call: TRBD1 (7 bases). Trimming took 2 bases from V and 4 from J, leaving 14 bases between them. This CDR3 has 15 amino acids. Germline CDR1 and CDR2: SGHNT and YYREEE (reference sequence). CDR3 coding DNA: TGTGCCAGCAGCTTAGGAGGGGGCAGCGCAGATACGCAGTATTTT. This encodes CASSLGGGSADTQYF. The full variable domain, rest sourced from reference TRBV5-4 and TRBJ2-3, is ETGVTQSPTHLIKTRGQQVTLRCSSQSGHNTVSWYQQALGQGPQFIFQYYREEENGRGNFPPRFSGLQFPNYSSELNVNALELDDSALYLCASSLGGGSADTQYFGPGTRLTVL.

The rearrangement links TRBV7-2 to TRBJ2-5; 12 nucleotides line up with TRBD2. The CDR3 has 15 amino acids. The germline V gene encodes CDR1 SGHTA and CDR2 FQGNSA. V lost 6 bases to trimming and J lost 3 bases; unmatched junction nucleotides: 5. This chain's CDR3 is CASRPRLAGEETQYF. CDR3 coding DNA: TGTGCCAGCAGACCCAGACTAGCGGGAGAAGAGACCCAGTACTTC.

The chain couples TRBV9 to TRBJ1-1, with D maybe TRBD1 (5 bases). Germline CDR1 SGDLS, CDR2 YYNGEE. Trimming cost V 0 bases and J 4 bases, with 19 bases left between them. This CDR3 has 17 amino acids. The chain's CDR3 is CASSVAGAGAGVTEAFF. The CDR3 nucleotides are TGTGCCAGCAGCGTAGCGGGAGCCGGGGCGGGGGTCACTGAAGCTTTCTTT.

This clone has more than one count but fewer than ten. The genes are TRBV28 and TRBJ1-5; 10 nucleotides match TRBD1. The CDR3 totals 15 residues. The germline V gene encodes CDR1 MDHEN and CDR2 SYDVKM. V lost 6 bases to trimming and J lost 3 bases; unmatched junction nucleotides: 5. CDR3 DNA: TGTGCCAGCAGCCCCGGGACAGGGGACAATCAGCCCCAGCATTTT. Translating it yields CASSPGTGDNQPQHF.

This sequence joins TRBV9 and TRBJ2-3; D possibly corresponds to TRBD2 (5 bases). The germline V and J ends were trimmed by 3 bases and 2 bases, with 13 bases remaining between them. CDR1 SGDLS and CDR2 YYNGEE come from the germline V gene. This CDR3 has 15 residues. The CDR3 reads CASSGGLAFTDTQYF. The CDR3 bases are TGTGCCAGCAGCGGTGGACTGGCCTTCACAGATACGCAGTATTTT. The variable domain in full, completed from reference TRBV9 and TRBJ2-3, reads DSGVTQTPKHLITATGQRVTLRCSPRSGDLSVYWYQQSLDQGLQFLIQYYNGEERAKGNILERFSAQQFPDLHSELNLSSLELGDSALYFCASSGGLAFTDTQYFGPGTRLTVL.

The genes are TRBV6-5 and TRBJ1-3; D remains ambiguous. Trimming took 0 bases from V and 1 from J, leaving 10 bases between them. Germline CDR1 is MNHEY and CDR2 is SVGAGI. The CDR3 is 16 residues long. The CDR3 DNA follows: TGTGCCAGCAGTTACTCGAATCGGAGGTCTGGAAACACCATATATTTT. Amino acids: CASSYSNRRSGNTIYF.

This chain links TRBV19 with TRBJ2-7; 10 nucleotides align to TRBD2. CDR1 is LNHDA, CDR2 SQIVND, per germline (reference sequence). With V trimmed by 1 base and J by 7 bases, 7 bases remained unmatched. CDR3 length: 15 residues. The CDR3 sequence: CASSIVEAGGPEQYF. The CDR3 bases are TGTGCCAGTAGTATAGTGGAAGCGGGAGGGCCGGAGCAGTACTTC.

V gene TRBV7-3 combines with J gene TRBJ2-2; D may be TRBD1 (5 bases). This CDR3 contains 13 residues. Germline values: CDR1 SGHTA, CDR2 FQGTGA. V lost 6 bases and J lost 2, with 7 bases in between. CDR3 bases: TGTGCCAGCAGACAGGAAAACACCGGGGAGCTGTTTTTT. Its protein product is CASRQENTGELFF.

This chain connects TRBV28 to TRBJ1-1; D remains unclear. The CDR3 sequence is 15 residues long. Trimming pared 7 bases from V and 3 bases from J, leaving 18 bases between. Looked up from germline, CDR1 is MDHEN and CDR2 is SYDVKM. CDR3 loop: CASNYGEGWDTEAFF. The CDR3 region has the DNA TGTGCCAGCAATTATGGGGAGGGTTGGGACACTGAAGCTTTCTTT. Full variable domain (remainder filled in from reference TRBV28 and TRBJ1-1): DVKVTQSSRYLVKRTGEKVFLECVQDMDHENMFWYRQDPGLGLRLIYFSYDVKMKEKGDIPEGYSVSREKKERFSLILESASTNQTSMYLCASNYGEGWDTEAFFGQGTRLTVV.

The V and J genes are TRBV5-5 and TRBJ2-2; 7 positions agree with TRBD1. The germline V gene has CDR1 SGHKS and CDR2 YYEKEE (reference sequence). V lost 0 bases to trimming and J lost 1 base; unmatched junction nucleotides: 6. CDR3 length equals 17 residues. For the CDR3, the DNA is TGTGCCAGCAGCTTGGCCGCGGACAGGAGGAACACCGGGGAGCTGTTTTTT. This sequence encodes CASSLAADRRNTGELFF.

The chain couples TRBV6-4 to TRBJ1-5; D remains ambiguous. The CDR3 covers 13 residues. The V and J ends lost 4 bases and 4 bases respectively, with 8 bases between them. Germline loops: CDR1 MRHNA, CDR2 SNTAGT. The CDR3 nucleotides read TGTGCCAGCAGTGTGGAGGAAAATCAGCCCCAGCATTTT. It yields the protein CASSVEENQPQHF.

The chain carries TRBV7-9 and TRBJ1-5; a weak D match, TRBD1 (5 bases). Trimming pared 3 bases from V and 2 bases from J, leaving 14 bases between. Germline-derived CDR1 and CDR2 are SEHNR and FQNEAQ (reference sequence). The CDR3 runs 16 residues. The CDR3 protein is CASSFPEYRRNQPQHF. In nucleotides, the CDR3 is TGTGCCAGCAGCTTCCCAGAGTACAGGCGCAATCAGCCCCAGCATTTT. Full variable domain (outside the CDR3, taken from reference TRBV7-9 and TRBJ1-5): DTGVSQNPRHKITKRGQNVTFRCDPISEHNRLYWYRQTLGQGPEFLTYFQNEAQLEKSRLLSDRFSAERPKGSFSTLEIQRTEQGDSAMYLCASSFPEYRRNQPQHFGDGTRLSIL.

This clone was seen a handful of times. V is TRBV5-1 and J is TRBJ2-1, with TRBD1 matching over 8 bases. Germline V gene sequence: CDR1 SGHRS, CDR2 YFSETQ. The CDR3 totals 16 residues. Losses at the gene ends were 0 bases for V and 0 bases for J; bases not matched to a gene: 2. In DNA, the CDR3 is TGCGCCAGCAGCTTGGATGGACAGGGCTCCTACAATGAGCAGTTCTTC. It specifies CASSLDGQGSYNEQFF.

The V gene is TRBV2, the J gene TRBJ1-1; D uncertain. CDR3 length equals 13 residues. CDR1 and CDR2 (germline): SNHLY, FYNNEI. The V end was cut by 8 bases, the J end by 4 bases, with 14 bases between. This CDR3 reads CASGSSVGTEAFF. CDR3 DNA sequence: TGTGCCAGCGGGAGTTCTGTGGGCACTGAAGCTTTCTTT.

The gene calls are TRBV15 and TRBJ2-1; 13 bases agree with TRBD2. Germline CDR1 LNHNV, CDR2 YYDKDF (reference sequence). J was trimmed by 2 bases and V by 4 bases; bases with no gene match: 14. The CDR3 sequence is 20 residues long. The CDR3 DNA sequence: TGTGCCACCAGCAAACCCCCGGGACTAGCGGGAAGAGGTACCTACAATGAGCAGTTCTTC. Its protein is CATSKPPGLAGRGTYNEQFF.

This chain links TRBV4-2 with TRBJ2-3; 7 bases are shared with TRBD2. V dropped 7 bases and J dropped 3; count of bases not matched to a gene: 10. The germline V gene encodes CDR1 LGHNA and CDR2 YNFKEQ. The CDR3 totals 15 residues. In DNA form, the CDR3 reads TGTGCCAGCAACCCTGTGGGAGGGAGGACAGATACGCAGTATTTT. It translates to CASNPVGGRTDTQYF.

The V and J genes are TRBV10-3 and TRBJ2-7, with D tentatively TRBD2 (6 bases). The CDR3 has 14 amino acids. Germline lookup yields CDR1 ENHRY and CDR2 SYGVKD. V was pared by 3 bases and J by 5 bases, with 14 bases between. CDR3 residues: CAISDPRGGNEQYF. The CDR3, as DNA: TGTGCCATCAGTGATCCCCGAGGAGGGAACGAGCAGTACTTC.

The rearrangement uses TRBV18 and TRBJ1-1; the D is unclear. V lost 5 bases and J 10 bases, leaving 17 bases between the germline ends. The germline gives CDR1 KGHSH, CDR2 LQKENI. This CDR3 comprises 13 residues. CDR3 sequence (DNA): TGTGCCAGCTCAGCCACCCAACAAATTGCAGCTTTCTTT. Protein sequence: CASSATQQIAAFF.

On this clone: A junction boundary mismatches the germline segment, possibly from a read error. The genes are TRBV23-1 and TRBJ1-1; D ambiguous. TRBV23-1 has ORF status, its function being uncertain. The CDR3 contains 8 residues. This chain's CDR3 is CASSHPSF. CDR3 in DNA: TGCGCCAGCAGTCATCCTAGTTTT.

This clone was found many times. The rearrangement links TRBV10-2 to TRBJ2-2; 9 bases align to TRBD2. This CDR3 spans 13 amino acids. V lost 9 bases and J lost 7; bases outside the gene matches: 6. CDR1 is WSHSY and CDR2 is SAAADI in the germline V gene. The CDR3 coding sequence is TGCGCCAGTGGACTAGCGCCGAACGGGGAGCTGTTTTTT. Its protein is CASGLAPNGELFF.

The chain links TRBV5-1 to TRBJ2-5; TRBD2 is a possible D gene (6 bases). Germline V gene sequence: CDR1 SGHRS, CDR2 YFSETQ. Trimming shortened V by 0 bases and J by 2 bases, and 14 bases separated the two germline ends. CDR3 length: 16 amino acids. The CDR3 loop is CASSLAEAGLQETQYF. The DNA of the CDR3 is TGCGCCAGCAGCTTGGCCGAAGCGGGCCTACAAGAGACCCAGTACTTC.

The chain employs TRBV7-2 and TRBJ2-7; 9 nucleotides agree with TRBD2. J lost 4 bases, V lost 1 base, and 8 bases had no gene match. CDR1 is SGHTA and CDR2 is FQGNSA in the germline V gene. The CDR3 is 16 amino acids. The CDR3 loop is CASSLEVLSGSYEQYF. CDR3 nucleotides: TGTGCCAGCAGCTTAGAGGTTCTTAGCGGGAGTTACGAGCAGTACTTC.

This clone occurred a few times. The chain links TRBV27 to TRBJ2-7; TRBD2 aligns across 7 bases. V lost 3 bases and J lost 6; bases outside the gene matches: 8. The germline gives CDR1 MNHEY, CDR2 SMNVEV (reference sequence). The CDR3 contains 14 residues. The CDR3 protein is CASSFGGSSGEQYF. The CDR3 nucleotides read TGTGCCAGCAGTTTTGGCGGGAGCTCGGGCGAGCAGTACTTC.